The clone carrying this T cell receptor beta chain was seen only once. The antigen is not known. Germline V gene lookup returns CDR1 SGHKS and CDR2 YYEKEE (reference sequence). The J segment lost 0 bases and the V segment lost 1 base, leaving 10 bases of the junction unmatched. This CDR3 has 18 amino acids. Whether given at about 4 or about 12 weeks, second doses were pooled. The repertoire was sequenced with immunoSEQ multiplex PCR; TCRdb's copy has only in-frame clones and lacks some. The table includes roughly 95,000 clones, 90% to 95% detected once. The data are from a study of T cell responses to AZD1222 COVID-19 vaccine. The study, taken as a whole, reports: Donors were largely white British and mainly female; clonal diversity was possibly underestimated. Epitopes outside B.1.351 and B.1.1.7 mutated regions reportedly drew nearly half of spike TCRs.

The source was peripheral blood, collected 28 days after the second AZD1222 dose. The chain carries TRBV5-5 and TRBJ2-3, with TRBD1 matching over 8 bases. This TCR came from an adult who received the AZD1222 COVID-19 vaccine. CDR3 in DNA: TGTGCCAGCAGCTTGACCCCTGCAGGGGGCCCCAGCACAGATACGCAGTATTTT. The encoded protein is CASSLTPAGGPSTDTQYF.